This paragraph covers one TCR beta chain sequence. These data come from a study of control samples from healthy donors and cancer patients. Here immunoSEQ multiplex PCR was the method, and the copy in TCRdb shows in-frame clones only, minus some. This table holds about 60,000 clones, over 75% found once. This TCR was sampled from a man aged 45-60 years in good health. The specimen was blood.

Written as DNA, the CDR3 is TGTGCCAGCAGCGCCACAGGGGGCAGCTATGGCTACACCTTC. Its protein is CASSATGGSYGYTF. The J gene is TRBJ1-2, the V gene TRBV9, with 9 bases matching TRBD1. Per the germline V gene, CDR1 is SGDLS and CDR2 is YYNGEE. Trimming took 3 bases from V and 4 from J; bases not matched to a gene: 4. The CDR3 runs to 14 residues. Together with reference TRBV9 and TRBJ1-2, the CDR3 gives the full variable domain: DSGVTQTPKHLITATGQRVTLRCSPRSGDLSVYWYQQSLDQGLQFLIQYYNGEERAKGNILERFSAQQFPDLHSELNLSSLELGDSALYFCASSATGGSYGYTFGSGTRLTVV.